This is a list of T cell receptor beta chains from one sample in a study of CD8+CD57+ T cells in acquired aplastic anemia. TCRdb reprocessed the reads via MiXCR and lists one record per CDR3 protein. The sample yields 350,000 to 450,000 distinct CDR3 sequences, around 72% seen once. The sequenced material came from sorted CD4+, CD8+, or CD8+CD57+ T cells (not recorded which) from PBMCs. These receptors all come from a human donor in good health, serving as a control. Both conserved end residues are part of each CDR3. D genes are given only for firm matches. Not every row has a clone size; where given, it reads once, few, many or a size class.

j_call | d_call | v_call | clone_size | cdr3_nt | cdr3_aa
TRBJ1-2 | TRBD1 | TRBV7-3 | many | TGTGCCAGCAGCAACCCGACAGGGGTTGGTGGCTACACCTTC | CASSNPTGVGGYTF
TRBJ1-6 | TRBD1 | TRBV25-1 | many | TGTGCCAGCAGCCGGGACAGGGGAGATTCACCCCTCCACTTT | CASSRDRGDSPLHF
TRBJ1-4 | . | TRBV2 | many | TGTGCCAGCAGGAGATCCGGGACGGTGAATGAAAAACTGTTTTTT | CASRRSGTVNEKLFF
TRBJ2-7 | . | TRBV5-4 | . | TGTGCCAGCAGCCCCTGGGAAATAGTCTACGAGCAGTACTTC | CASSPWEIVYEQYF
TRBJ1-5 | . | TRBV5-6 | many | TGTGCCAGCAGCTCAGGTCTGTATAGCAATCAGCCCCAGCATTTT | CASSSGLYSNQPQHF
TRBJ1-6 | . | TRBV15 | once | TGTGCCACCAGCAGAGTCCTTGGAAGCTCCTATAATTCACCCCTCCACTTT | CATSRVLGSSYNSPLHF
TRBJ2-5 | . | TRBV7-8 | . | TGTGCCTCCAATCGGGCAGGATCAACCCAATTCACCCAGTACTTC | CASNRAGSTQFTQYF
TRBJ2-7 | . | TRBV9 | . | TGTGCCAGCAGCTTCGGGGAAGGAGATACTGAGTATTACTTC | CASSFGEGDTEYYF
TRBJ1-5 | . | TRBV7-2 | . | TGTGCCAGCCGGTGGGCGGGGGGTCAGAGGCAGCACTTC | CASRWAGGQRQHF
TRBJ1-1 | . | TRBV19 | . | TGTGCCAGTAGTATACGAGGGCGGAACGCTGAAGCTTTCTTT | CASSIRGRNAEAFF
TRBJ2-7 | TRBD2 | TRBV20-1 | . | TGCAGTGCCGCGGGGCTAGCGGACTTCTACGAGCAGTACTTC | CSAAGLADFYEQYF
TRBJ2-5 | . | TRBV19 | . | TGTGCCAGTAGTATGGGGGTATTCGCCGAGGCCCAGTACTTC | CASSMGVFAEAQYF
TRBJ2-7 | . | TRBV19 | few | TGTGCCAGTAGTATAGCAGGGGACCCAGACTACGAGCAGTACTTC | CASSIAGDPDYEQYF
TRBJ2-7 | TRBD2 | TRBV20-1 | . | TGCAGCGTTGATGTGGGACTAGCGAGCGCCTACGAGCAGTACTTC | CSVDVGLASAYEQYF
TRBJ1-6 | . | TRBV6-5 | . | TGTGCCAGCAGCCGGGGCAGGGTTAATTCACCCCTCCACTTT | CASSRGRVNSPLHF
TRBJ1-2 | . | TRBV7-2 | . | TGTGCCAGCAGCTTAACCAGGGGCTATGGCTACACCTTC | CASSLTRGYGYTF
TRBJ1-1 | . | TRBV3-1 | many | TGTGCCAGCAGGCGGCAACCAGCTGGGGACACTGAAGCTTTCTTT | CASRRQPAGDTEAFF
TRBJ2-3 | TRBD1 | TRBV4-1 | . | TGCGCCAGCAGTATTGGACAGGGCAGCACAGATATGCAGTATTTT | CASSIGQGSTDMQYF
TRBJ1-3 | . | TRBV5-4 | many | TGTGCCAGCAGCCCCGGAGGGCAGAACTCTGGAAACACCATATATTTT | CASSPGGQNSGNTIYF
TRBJ1-6 | TRBD1 | TRBV7-9 | . | TGTGCCAGCAGCTCTCCGGGACAGGGAACGGCCCTCCACTTT | CASSSPGQGTALHF
TRBJ1-2 | TRBD1 | TRBV7-2 | few | TGTGCCAGCATCCACTCGGCGGGACAGGGATCAGGCTATGGCTACACCTTC | CASIHSAGQGSGYGYTF
TRBJ1-1 | TRBD1 | TRBV30 | few | TGTGCCTGGAGAGAGTACGGGACAGGGATCCCTTTCTTT | CAWREYGTGIPFF
TRBJ1-6 | TRBD1 | TRBV20-1 | . | TGCAGTGCTGGGGAACAGGGGAGGCCCCTCCACTTT | CSAGEQGRPLHF
TRBJ2-7 | TRBD2 | TRBV2 | . | TGCGCCAGCAGTGTGAGGACTAGCGGGGGGATGCAGTACTTC | CASSVRTSGGMQYF
TRBJ2-2 | . | TRBV20-1 | many | TGCAGTGCTAGATCGATAGGCACCGGGGAGCTGTTTTTT | CSARSIGTGELFF
TRBJ1-6 | . | TRBV7-2 | . | TGTGCCAGCAGCGTCCCCGGACCGAATTCCTCACCCCTCTTT | CASSVPGPNSSPLF
TRBJ1-1 | . | TRBV20-1 | . | TGCAGTGCTAGGCGGTGGAACACTGAAGCTTTCTTT | CSARRWNTEAFF
TRBJ1-6 | . | TRBV7-9 | . | TGTGCCAGCAGTGGACGGAGCAACCAGCCCCAGCACCACTTT | CASSGRSNQPQHHF
TRBJ1-1 | . | TRBV5-6 | many | TGTGCCAGCTCCCCGCCGGGTATGAACACTGAAGCTTTCTTT | CASSPPGMNTEAFF
TRBJ2-7 | . | TRBV7-2 | . | TGTGCCAGCAGCCCCCGGTCCGGCACGTACACCGAGTACTTC | CASSPRSGTYTEYF
TRBJ2-1 | TRBD2 | TRBV7-9 | many | TGTGCCAGCAGCTTAGCGTCTAGCGGGGGGGCCGTGTATGAGCAGTTCTTC | CASSLASSGGAVYEQFF
TRBJ2-7 | TRBD1 | TRBV6-5 | many | TGTGCCAGCAGACCGGGACAGGGGGTCTTGTACGAGCAGTACTTC | CASRPGQGVLYEQYF
TRBJ1-2 | . | TRBV20-1 | . | TGCAGTGCTAGGCAACCGGGGCAGGGATATGGCTACACCTTC | CSARQPGQGYGYTF
TRBJ1-6 | TRBD1 | TRBV19 | many | TGTGCCACCCGGGAGGGGGCGTCCCTTTCCAATTCACCCCTCCACTTT | CATREGASLSNSPLHF
TRBJ1-2 | . | TRBV12-3/TRBV12-4 | once | TGTGCCAGCAGACTAGGAAGGACGGTCTATGGCTACACCTTC | CASRLGRTVYGYTF